These T cell receptor beta chains were read from a single sample in a study of blood T cell repertoires in COVID-19. The table came from immunoSEQ multiplex PCR; TCRdb's copy has only in-frame clones and leaves some out. In the table there are some 200,000 clones, about four fifths of which are singletons. Sequencing was done on a sample of peripheral blood. The receptors were gathered from a woman aged 40-49 years with COVID-19, enrolled during active disease. Both conserved end residues are part of each CDR3. A D gene is named only where the DNA matches it firmly. Not all rows give a size; the values are once, few, many and, for expanded clones, a class.

J | size | D | V | DNA | CDR3
TRBJ2-7 | once | - | TRBV6-2/TRBV6-3 | TGTGCCAGCAGTTACACCCCCGGAGGTACCGAGCAGTACTTC | CASSYTPGGTEQYF
TRBJ2-2 | - | TRBD1 | TRBV10-3 | TGTGCCATCAGTGAGCCACTCACAGGGGGCTTCGGGGAGCTGTTTTTT | CAISEPLTGGFGELFF
TRBJ2-7 | few | - | TRBV6-2/TRBV6-3 | TGTGCCAGCAGCCCCCAAGCCCTCCAGGGGATGGATGAGCAGTACTTC | CASSPQALQGMDEQYF
TRBJ2-5 | - | - | TRBV20-1 | TGCAGTGCCTCGGGGACCCAGTACTTC | CSASGTQYF
TRBJ2-3 | - | - | TRBV13 | TGTGCCAGCAGCTTAGTCCTCCATACGCAGTATTTT | CASSLVLHTQYF
TRBJ2-7 | - | - | TRBV15 | TGTGCCACCAGCAGAGAGCTAACCTCCTACGAGCAGTACTTC | CATSRELTSYEQYF
TRBJ2-4 | - | - | TRBV5-5 | TGTGCCAGCCGGGTGACGCCAGCCAAAAACATTCAGTACTTC | CASRVTPAKNIQYF
TRBJ2-6 | once | TRBD2 | TRBV7-3 | TGTGCCAGCAGCTTAAGGGGACTAGCGGAGGGGAACTCTGGGGCCAACGTCCTGACTTTC | CASSLRGLAEGNSGANVLTF
TRBJ1-5 | - | - | TRBV18 | TGTGCCAGCTCGGAAAATACCGGGGGTAGGGAGCAGCATTTT | CASSENTGGREQHF
TRBJ1-3 | - | - | TRBV18 | TGTGCCAGCTCACCATTAAGTCAAAGTGTAGGGGCGACCTCTGGAAACACCATATATTTT | CASSPLSQSVGATSGNTIYF
TRBJ2-1 | few | TRBD2 | TRBV10-2 | TGCGCCAGCAGTCACCCGGGACTAGCGGGAAGGGATGAGCAGTTCTTC | CASSHPGLAGRDEQFF
TRBJ2-2 | - | - | TRBV6-4 | TGTGCCAGCAGCTGGACAGCCCTCACCGGGGAGCTGTTTTTT | CASSWTALTGELFF
TRBJ1-3 | - | - | TRBV5-6 | TGTGCCAGCAGCTTGGTTCAGGGATCGGGAAACACCATATATTTT | CASSLVQGSGNTIYF
TRBJ1-4 | few | - | TRBV30 | TGTGCCTGGGACCAGGGCGGTGAAAAACTGTTTTTT | CAWDQGGEKLFF
TRBJ1-6 | few | - | TRBV10-3 | TGTGCCATCAGTGTAGACCCAGCAGGGGCAAATTCACCCCTCCACTTT | CAISVDPAGANSPLHF
TRBJ2-5 | - | TRBD2 | TRBV7-3 | TGTGCCAGCAGCTTAAGCGGGGGGTTTCTGGAGACCCAGTACTTC | CASSLSGGFLETQYF
TRBJ2-1 | - | - | TRBV15 | TGTGCCACCAGCAGGGGGGGGACAGGATGGGGTGAGCAGTTCTTC | CATSRGGTGWGEQFF
TRBJ1-1 | - | - | TRBV7-9 | TGTGCCATACACGAGACAGACGTGAACACTGAAGCTTTCTTT | CAIHETDVNTEAFF
TRBJ2-7 | once | - | TRBV15 | TGTGCCACCAGCAAAGAGTACTACGAGCAGTACTTC | CATSKEYYEQYF
TRBJ2-5 | - | TRBD2 | TRBV30 | TGTGCCTGGAGGGCCGGGGGGAGGGTAGAGACCCAGTACTTC | CAWRAGGRVETQYF
TRBJ1-5 | - | - | TRBV2 | TGTGCCAGCAGTGAACAGGGCGCCATAGGCCAGCCCCAGCATTTT | CASSEQGAIGQPQHF
TRBJ1-2 | - | - | TRBV2 | TGTGCCAGCAAGGGGCTTTTGGGGCCGACCAACTATGGCTACACCTTC | CASKGLLGPTNYGYTF
TRBJ1-1 | - | - | TRBV18 | TGTGCCAGCTCACCATCGAAACAGGGAGACACTGAAGCTTTCTTT | CASSPSKQGDTEAFF
TRBJ1-1 | - | - | TRBV2 | TGTGCCAGCGGGGGCAGGGAAGCTTTCTTT | CASGGREAFF
TRBJ2-1 | - | TRBD1 | TRBV5-8 | TGTGCCAGCAGCACGGACAGGAGCTCCTACAATGAGCAGTTCTTC | CASSTDRSSYNEQFF
TRBJ2-5 | - | TRBD2 | TRBV25-1 | TGTGCCAGCAGTGAGGGAGGGACTCGGGGAGAGACCCAGTACTTC | CASSEGGTRGETQYF
TRBJ2-2 | - | - | TRBV28 | TGTGCCAGCCACTCACTCATCAGCTTCACTAAAATCGGGGAGCTGTTTTTT | CASHSLISFTKIGELFF
TRBJ1-3 | - | - | TRBV6-1 | TGTGCCAGCAGTGAGCAATTACCGAGGTCTGGAAACACCATATATTTT | CASSEQLPRSGNTIYF
TRBJ2-7 | once | - | TRBV25-1 | TGTGCCAGCTGGGGACAAGAGCAGTACTTC | CASWGQEQYF
TRBJ2-1 | once | TRBD2 | TRBV7-9 | TGTGCCAGCAGCTTAGCTAGCGGGGCCTACAATGAGCAGTTCTTC | CASSLASGAYNEQFF
TRBJ1-2 | few | TRBD1 | TRBV24-1 | TGTGCCACCAGTGACACGACAGGGGGCCATGGCTACACCTTC | CATSDTTGGHGYTF
TRBJ2-4 | - | TRBD2 | TRBV6-5 | TGTGCCACCGGGGGGAAAAACATTCAGTACTTC | CATGGKNIQYF
TRBJ1-1 | few | - | TRBV5-6 | TGTGCCAGCAGCTTGGCAGAACAGAACACTGAAGCTTTCTTT | CASSLAEQNTEAFF
TRBJ2-1 | - | TRBD1 | TRBV19 | TGTGCCAGTAGTGTGGCCGGACAGGGCCCATTTGAGCAGTTCTTC | CASSVAGQGPFEQFF
TRBJ2-1 | - | TRBD2 | TRBV7-3 | TGTGCCAGCAGCCTCCTCCCGGGGGGGGACAATGAGCAGTTCTTC | CASSLLPGGDNEQFF
TRBJ2-5 | - | - | TRBV7-6 | TGTGCCAGCAGCTCCGACCCACCAGGGACTTACCAAGAGACCCAGTACTTC | CASSSDPPGTYQETQYF
TRBJ2-2 | - | TRBD1 | TRBV19 | TGTGCCAGTAGGAAAACACGGGACAGAACGAACACCGGGGAGCTGTTTTTT | CASRKTRDRTNTGELFF
TRBJ1-1 | - | - | TRBV2 | TGTGCCAGCAGTTCCCAGGGGATTGGTAAAACTGAAGCTTTCTTT | CASSSQGIGKTEAFF
TRBJ1-6 | - | - | TRBV9 | TGTGCCAGCAGCGTAGAACTGGCAAGCGATTCACCCCTCCACTTT | CASSVELASDSPLHF
TRBJ2-7 | once | - | TRBV30 | TGTGCCTGGAGTGTACCGGGGAGCTCCTACGAGCAGTACTTC | CAWSVPGSSYEQYF
TRBJ2-1 | - | - | TRBV19 | TGTGCCAGTAGTTACTCCACCTTCCCCAATGAGCAGTTCTTC | CASSYSTFPNEQFF
TRBJ2-2 | - | - | TRBV7-6 | TGTGCCAGCAGCTTAGGTCAGCGTGGCGCCGGGGAGCTGTTTTTT | CASSLGQRGAGELFF
TRBJ2-1 | - | - | TRBV13 | TGTGCCAGCAGCTTAGCGGGATCCTACAATGAGCAGTTCTTC | CASSLAGSYNEQFF
TRBJ1-1 | few | - | TRBV30 | TGTGCCTGGAGTATCACAGCGAACACTGAAGCTTTCTTT | CAWSITANTEAFF
TRBJ2-1 | once | TRBD2 | TRBV29-1 | TGCAGCGTGGGGGAGGGAGGCTCGGGGGAGCAGTTCTTC | CSVGEGGSGEQFF
TRBJ1-1 | - | - | TRBV28 | TGTGCCAGCAGTGAATCGGGACACCTCCCTGAAGCTTTCTTT | CASSESGHLPEAFF
TRBJ2-7 | - | - | TRBV6-6 | TGTGCCAGCAGTTACAGCACAGGCGGCGAGCAGTACTTC | CASSYSTGGEQYF
TRBJ1-2 | - | - | TRBV28 | TGTGCCAGCAGTTTTGATCCGGTGGAGCCTACTAACTATGGCTACACCTTC | CASSFDPVEPTNYGYTF
TRBJ2-5 | - | TRBD2 | TRBV5-1 | TGCGCCAGCAGCTCCATACTAGCGGGAGGCGGGGAGACCCAGTACTTC | CASSSILAGGGETQYF
TRBJ1-2 | - | TRBD1 | TRBV10-3 | TGTGCCATCAGCGTCGGGACAGCCTATGGCTACACCTTC | CAISVGTAYGYTF
TRBJ1-2 | few | - | TRBV30 | TGTGCCTGGACTCTAGGCTATGGCTACACCTTC | CAWTLGYGYTF